This TCR beta chain stems from a study of TIL therapy for anti-PD-1-resistant metastatic lung cancer. Time point described: pre-treatment sample, taken before nivolumab and TIL therapy. Tumor tissue came from excised metastases, mostly pleural nodules or supraclavicular lymph nodes. The germline V gene encodes CDR1 MGHRA and CDR2 YSYEKL. CDR3 length: 15 residues. The V gene lost 0 bases and the J gene lost 2 bases, with 11 bases spanning the gap. The libraries were made with immunoSEQ v3. TCRdb's copy holds only in-frame clones and misses some; the assay was immunoSEQ multiplex PCR. This sample has under 100,000 clones, with roughly 65% found just once. This clone has only a few counts.

The source is a person between 25 and 80 years old with non-small cell lung cancer. The chain has TRBV4-1 and TRBJ2-7; weak D call: TRBD2 (5 bases). The source material was tumor tissue, sampled at baseline. The CDR3 region is CASSQDYRETYEQYF. CDR3 nucleotide sequence: TGCGCCAGCAGCCAAGATTATCGGGAAACCTACGAGCAGTACTTC.